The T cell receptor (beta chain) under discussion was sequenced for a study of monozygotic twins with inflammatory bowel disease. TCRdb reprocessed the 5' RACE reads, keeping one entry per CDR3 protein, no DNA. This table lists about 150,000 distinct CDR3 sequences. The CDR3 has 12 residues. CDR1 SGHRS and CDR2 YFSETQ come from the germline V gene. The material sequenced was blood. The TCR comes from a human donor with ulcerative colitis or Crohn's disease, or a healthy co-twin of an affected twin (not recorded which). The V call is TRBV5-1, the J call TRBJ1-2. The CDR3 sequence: CASRGVNYGYTF. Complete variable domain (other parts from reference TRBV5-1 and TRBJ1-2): KAGVTQTPRYLIKTRGQQVTLSCSPISGHRSVSWYQQTPGQGLQFLFEYFSETQRNKGNFPGRFSGRQFSNSRSEMNVSTLELGDSALYLCASRGVNYGYTFGSGTRLTVV.